These 15 T cell receptor beta chains came from one sample sequenced in a study of T cells in Graves' hyperthyroidism and ophthalmopathy. TCR beta CDR3 region amplification was performed from RNA transcripts. Carried out on the TCR CDR3, a first-round RT-PCR used the HTBI primer set. Each CDR3 protein is one row after TCRdb ran MiXCR on the multiplex PCR reads. The repertoire has approximately 320,000 distinct CDR3 sequences, approximately 16% of them found once; the top ten carry approximately 31%. Sequencing input: blood. These receptor sequences come from a man under 40 with Graves' hyperthyroidism.

This sequence joins TRBV28 and TRBJ1-5, with D unclear. The CDR3 covers 19 residues. V was shortened by 6 bases and J by 0 bases, with 24 bases between the two germline ends. Germline-derived CDR1 and CDR2 are MDHEN and SYDVKM. In DNA, the CDR3 is TGTGCCAGCAGCTCCCTCGGACTCGCCAAGGGCTCTAGCAATCAGCCCCAGCATTTT. Translated: CASSSLGLAKGSSNQPQHF.

This clonotype has a handful of counts. This chain connects TRBV28 to TRBJ1-5; a weak D match, TRBD1 (6 bases). Germline lookup yields CDR1 MDHEN and CDR2 SYDVKM. The CDR3 contains 12 residues. V lost 4 bases and J lost 11, with 12 bases in between. The CDR3 sequence: CASSSSGESQHF. The CDR3 coding sequence is TGTGCCAGCAGTTCATCAGGGGAGTCCCAGCATTTT.

With regard to this clonotype: The junction differs from germline at one of its ends, possibly a read error. V is TRBV28 and J is TRBJ2-5; perhaps TRBD1 as D (5 bases). Germline V gives CDR1 MDHEN, CDR2 SYDVKM. This CDR3 is built from 17 residues. The CDR3: CSSSFGRDSTFQETQYF. In DNA, the CDR3 is TGTTCCAGCAGTTTTGGACGCGACAGTACCTTCCAAGAGACCCAGTACTTC.

This chain links TRBV4-1 with TRBJ2-7, with 7 positions matching TRBD2. The length of the CDR3 is 14 residues. The trim removed 4 bases at V and 6 bases at J, leaving 9 bases unmatched. Germline loops: CDR1 MGHRA, CDR2 YSYEKL. The CDR3 reads CASSPGHTGGEQYF. In DNA form, the CDR3 reads TGCGCCAGCAGCCCAGGGCACACGGGAGGCGAGCAGTACTTC.

In its sample, this clonotype was seen many times. J is TRBJ1-4 and V is TRBV6-5; D ambiguous. CDR3 length: 18 amino acids. V dropped 2 bases and J dropped 0 bases, with 16 bases sitting between them. Germline V gene lookup returns CDR1 MNHEY and CDR2 SVGAGI. This CDR3 is CASSYSRTDFATNEKLFF. The CDR3 DNA is TGTGCCAGCAGTTACAGCCGGACGGACTTTGCAACTAATGAAAAACTGTTTTTT.

Of note for this clonotype: Since a much larger clone is just one base distant, this may be a read error. The chain carries TRBV12-3 or TRBV12-4 and TRBJ2-2; a possible D gene is TRBD2 (5 bases). This CDR3 is built from 15 residues. The CDR3 coding sequence is TGTGCCGGCAGTTTAGCAGCGGTAAACACCGGGGAGCTGTTTTTT. It yields the protein CAGSLAAVNTGELFF.

This clonotype was seen repeatedly, ten times or more. DNA of the CDR3: TGTGCCAGCAGCTTAGTAGCAGGGCGGACCTACAATGAGCAGTTCTTC. Protein product: CASSLVAGRTYNEQFF. This chain connects TRBV11-2 to TRBJ2-1; D is perhaps TRBD1 (5 bases). This CDR3 has 16 amino acids. The ends were cut back, 1 base at V and 2 bases at J, with 12 bases in the middle. The germline gives CDR1 SGHAT, CDR2 FQNNGV.

This chain uses TRBV5-1 with TRBJ2-2, with unresolved D. Germline CDR1 is SGHRS and CDR2 is YFSETQ. The CDR3 spans 17 residues. V was pared by 0 bases and J by 6 bases, with 18 bases between. CDR3 amino acids: CASSLGFKGPLPGELFF. The DNA for the CDR3 is TGCGCCAGCAGCTTGGGTTTTAAGGGCCCATTGCCCGGGGAGCTGTTTTTT.

This clonotype was found a few times. The chain is built from TRBV2 and TRBJ1-5; no reliable D call. The CDR3 has 13 residues. Germline V gene sequence: CDR1 SNHLY, CDR2 FYNNEI. The V end was cut by 6 bases, the J end by 1 base, with 7 bases between. CDR3 in DNA: TGTGCCAGCAGAGACGGCAGCAATCAGCCCCAGCATTTT. Encoded protein: CASRDGSNQPQHF. Drawing the rest from reference TRBV2 and TRBJ1-5, the complete variable domain is EPEVTQTPSHQVTQMGQEVILRCVPISNHLYFYWYRQILGQKVEFLVSFYNNEISEKSEIFDDQFSVERPDGSNFTLKIRSTKLEDSAMYFCASRDGSNQPQHFGDGTRLSIL.

V and J are TRBV6-2 or TRBV6-3 and TRBJ2-1; D gene uncertain. This CDR3 comprises 12 residues. CDR1 MNHEY and CDR2 SVGEGT come from the germline V gene. The V end lost 0 bases, the J end lost 4 bases, and 1 base lay between the germline ends. The CDR3 reads CASSYSYNEQFF. The CDR3 coding sequence is TGTGCCAGCAGTTACTCGTACAATGAGCAGTTCTTC.

The chain combines TRBV5-1 with TRBJ2-7, with a tentative D call TRBD1 (7 bases). V gave up 4 bases and J gave up 2 bases, with 19 bases separating them. Germline V gene lookup returns CDR1 SGHRS and CDR2 YFSETQ. CDR3 length: 16 residues. The CDR3 nucleotides are TGCGCCAGCAGCGACTACGACAGGGAGGTTACCTACGAGCAGTACTTC. Residues: CASSDYDREVTYEQYF.

This clonotype has ten or more counts. V usage is TRBV2 and J usage is TRBJ2-7; D is perhaps TRBD1 (6 bases). V lost 1 base to trimming and J lost 5 bases, with 18 bases between them. The length of the CDR3 is 16 residues. Germline CDR1 reads SNHLY; CDR2 reads FYNNEI. The CDR3 bases are TGTGCCAGCAGTGAAGTTGGGGGCCCTTGGGCTAACGAGCAGTACTTC. Translation gives CASSEVGGPWANEQYF.

This clonotype was seen a handful of times. V and J are TRBV9 and TRBJ2-2; 10 bases match TRBD1. Per the germline V gene, CDR1 is SGDLS and CDR2 is YYNGEE. The CDR3 has 16 residues. V lost 3 bases and J lost 5; bases outside the gene matches: 7. CDR3 amino acids: CASSGAGTGETGELFF. The CDR3 nucleotides are TGTGCCAGCAGCGGTGCCGGGACAGGGGAAACCGGGGAGCTGTTTTTT.

V usage is TRBV19 and J usage is TRBJ1-2; 8 nucleotides align to TRBD1. Trimming removed 11 bases from V and 3 bases from J; junction bases left unmatched: 5. The CDR3 loop spans 12 amino acids. Per the germline V gene, CDR1 is LNHDA and CDR2 is SQIVND (reference sequence). Here the CDR3 reads CAVGQGHYGYTF. The CDR3 DNA follows: TGTGCCGTTGGACAGGGACACTATGGCTACACCTTC. The full variable domain, with the rest looked up from reference TRBV19 and TRBJ1-2, is DGGITQSPKYLFRKEGQNVTLSCEQNLNHDAMYWYRQDPGQGLRLIYYSQIVNDFQKGDIAEGYSVSREKKESFPLTVTSAQKNPTAFYLCAVGQGHYGYTFGSGTRLTVV.

This clonotype was picked up many times. This chain connects TRBV12-3 or TRBV12-4 to TRBJ1-5, with D perhaps matching TRBD1 (6 bases). The CDR3 spans 13 residues. Trimming pared 7 bases from V and 6 bases from J, leaving 13 bases between. The CDR3 DNA follows: TGTGCCAGCACGAGGGGGTCGGGTCAGCCCCAGCATTTT. Translating it yields CASTRGSGQPQHF.